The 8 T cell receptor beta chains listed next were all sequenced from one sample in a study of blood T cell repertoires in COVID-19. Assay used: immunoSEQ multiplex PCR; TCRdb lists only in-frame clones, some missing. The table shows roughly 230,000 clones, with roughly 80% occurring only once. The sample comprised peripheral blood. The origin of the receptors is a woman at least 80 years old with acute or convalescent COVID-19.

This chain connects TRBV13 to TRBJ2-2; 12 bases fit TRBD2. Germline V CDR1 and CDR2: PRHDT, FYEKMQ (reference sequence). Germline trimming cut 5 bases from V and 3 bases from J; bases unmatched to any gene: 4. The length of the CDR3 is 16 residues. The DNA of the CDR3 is TGTGCCAGCAGCCAACTAGCGGGAGGCTACACCGGGGAGCTGTTTTTT. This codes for CASSQLAGGYTGELFF. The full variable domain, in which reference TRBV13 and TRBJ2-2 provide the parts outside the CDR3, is AAGVIQSPRHLIKEKRETATLKCYPIPRHDTVYWYQQGPGQDPQFLISFYEKMQSDKGSIPDRFSAQQFSDYHSELNMSSLELGDSALYFCASSQLAGGYTGELFFGEGSRLTVL.

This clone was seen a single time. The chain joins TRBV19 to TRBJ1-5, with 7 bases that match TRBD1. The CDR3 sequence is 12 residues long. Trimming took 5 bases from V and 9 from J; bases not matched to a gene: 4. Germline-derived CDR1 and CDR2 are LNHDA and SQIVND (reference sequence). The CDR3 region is CASSGQAGPQHF. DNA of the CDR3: TGTGCCAGTAGTGGACAGGCTGGGCCCCAGCATTTT.

The CDR3 nucleotides read TGCGCCAGCAGCTCCGCCGGGGGGTCTGAAGCTTTCTTT. Translated: CASSSAGGSEAFF. The chain combines TRBV5-1 with TRBJ1-1, with a possible D match to TRBD1 (5 bases). The V end lost 3 bases, the J end lost 6 bases, and 12 bases lay between the germline ends. Germline values: CDR1 SGHRS, CDR2 YFSETQ. There are 13 residues in the CDR3. Full variable domain (remainder filled in from reference TRBV5-1 and TRBJ1-1): KAGVTQTPRYLIKTRGQQVTLSCSPISGHRSVSWYQQTPGQGLQFLFEYFSETQRNKGNFPGRFSGRQFSNSRSEMNVSTLELGDSALYLCASSSAGGSEAFFGQGTRLTVV.

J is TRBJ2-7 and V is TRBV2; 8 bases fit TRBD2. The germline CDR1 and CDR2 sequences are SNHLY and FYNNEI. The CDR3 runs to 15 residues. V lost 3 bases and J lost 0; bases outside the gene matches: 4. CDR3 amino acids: CASSDLAGFSYEQYF. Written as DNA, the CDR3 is TGTGCCAGCAGTGATTTAGCGGGATTCTCCTACGAGCAGTACTTC.

The CDR3 region is CASSLISGEQFF. The CDR3 region has the DNA TGTGCCAGCAGCCTCATAAGCGGTGAGCAGTTCTTC. This rearrangement joins TRBV11-2 to TRBJ2-1, with D tentatively TRBD2 (5 bases). The germline gives CDR1 SGHAT, CDR2 FQNNGV. V shed 5 bases and J shed 9 bases, with 11 bases lying between them. The CDR3 totals 12 residues.

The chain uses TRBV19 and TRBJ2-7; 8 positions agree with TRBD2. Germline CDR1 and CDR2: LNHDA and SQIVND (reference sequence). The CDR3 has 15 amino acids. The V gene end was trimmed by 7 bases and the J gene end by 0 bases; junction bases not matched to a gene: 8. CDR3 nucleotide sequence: TGTGCCAGTACCCCCTCGGGGGGGAGCTCCTACGAGCAGTACTTC. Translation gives CASTPSGGSSYEQYF.

CDR3 protein: CASSSTPQNTEAFF. Written as DNA, the CDR3 is TGTGCCAGCAGTTCAACACCTCAGAACACTGAAGCTTTCTTT. The rearrangement joins TRBV28 to TRBJ1-1; no clear D gene. CDR3 length: 14 residues. The V and J ends lost 4 bases and 1 base respectively, with 10 bases between them. CDR1 is MDHEN, CDR2 SYDVKM, per germline. The whole variable domain, filled in from reference TRBV28 and TRBJ1-1, reads DVKVTQSSRYLVKRTGEKVFLECVQDMDHENMFWYRQDPGLGLRLIYFSYDVKMKEKGDIPEGYSVSREKKERFSLILESASTNQTSMYLCASSSTPQNTEAFFGQGTRLTVV.

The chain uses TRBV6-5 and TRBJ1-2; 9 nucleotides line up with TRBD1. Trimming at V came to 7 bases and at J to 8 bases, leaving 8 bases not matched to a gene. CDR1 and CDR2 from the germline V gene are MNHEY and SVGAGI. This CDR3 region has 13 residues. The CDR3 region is CASTPGTGSGYTF. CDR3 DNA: TGTGCCAGCACCCCCGGGACAGGGAGCGGCTACACCTTC.